This T cell receptor beta chain was sequenced in a study of blood T cell repertoires in COVID-19. Whole-study context: COVID-19 samples from acute and convalescent phases originated in the United States, Italy and Spain.

This clone was observed a few times. The trim removed 4 bases at V and 8 bases at J, leaving 6 bases unmatched. Germline CDR1 KGHSH, CDR2 LQKENI. This CDR3 spans 15 amino acids. Under the authors' procedure: Reference gene primer amplification yielded estimated nucleated cell counts. Data came from immunoSEQ multiplex PCR; TCRdb stores just in-frame clones and leaves some out. Clone size and V and J calls were adopted from that table, with D and trimming inferred from the DNA. The table includes 130,000 to 150,000 clones, 70% to 90% detected once. The chain employs TRBV18 and TRBJ1-6; 9 bases are a match to TRBD1. The source material was peripheral blood. This sequence was found in a human donor with acute or convalescent COVID-19. The donor label of this sample is uncertain. CDR3 nucleotide sequence: TGTGCCAGCTCACGACGGGACAGGGAGGATTCACCCCTCCACTTT. This sequence encodes CASSRRDREDSPLHF.